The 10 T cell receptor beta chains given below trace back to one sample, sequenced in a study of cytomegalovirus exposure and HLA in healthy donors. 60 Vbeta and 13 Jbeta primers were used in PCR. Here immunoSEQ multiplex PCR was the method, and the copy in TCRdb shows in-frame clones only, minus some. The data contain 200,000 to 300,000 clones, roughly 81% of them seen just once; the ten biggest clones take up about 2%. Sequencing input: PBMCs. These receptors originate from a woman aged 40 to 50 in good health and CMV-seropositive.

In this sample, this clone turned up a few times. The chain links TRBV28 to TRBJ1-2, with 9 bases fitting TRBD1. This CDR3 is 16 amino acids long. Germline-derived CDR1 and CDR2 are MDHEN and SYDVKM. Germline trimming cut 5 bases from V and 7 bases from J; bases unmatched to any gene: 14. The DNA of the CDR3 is TGTGCCAGCAGTCCCGACACACAGGGGGCCTCAGGTGGCTACACCTTC. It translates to CASSPDTQGASGGYTF.

The CDR3 protein is CAIQGGSGNTIYF. The CDR3 coding sequence is TGTGCCATACAGGGGGGGTCTGGAAACACCATATATTTT. The chain has TRBV28 and TRBJ1-3, with TRBD1 matching 8 bases. CDR1 and CDR2 from the germline V gene are MDHEN and SYDVKM. V was clipped by 10 bases and J by 1 base; unmatched bases: 3. The CDR3 covers 13 residues.

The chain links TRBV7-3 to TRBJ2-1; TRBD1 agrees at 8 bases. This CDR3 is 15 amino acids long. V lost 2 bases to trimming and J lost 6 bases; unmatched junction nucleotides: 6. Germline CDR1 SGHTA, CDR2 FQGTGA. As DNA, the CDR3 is TGTGCCAGCAGCTTACAGGGGGCAGGGGCCAATGAGCAGTTCTTC. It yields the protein CASSLQGAGANEQFF.

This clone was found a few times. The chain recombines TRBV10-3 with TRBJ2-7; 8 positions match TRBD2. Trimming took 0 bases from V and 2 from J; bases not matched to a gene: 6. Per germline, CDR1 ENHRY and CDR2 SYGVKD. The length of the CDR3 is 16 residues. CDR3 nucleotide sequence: TGTGCCATCAGTGAGTCCATGGCGGGAGGTCCCTACGAGCAGTACTTC. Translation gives CAISESMAGGPYEQYF.

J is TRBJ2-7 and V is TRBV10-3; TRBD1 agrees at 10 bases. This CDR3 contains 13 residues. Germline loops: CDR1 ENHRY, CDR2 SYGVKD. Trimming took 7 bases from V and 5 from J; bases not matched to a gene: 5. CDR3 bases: TGTGCCATCAAATTTGGACAGGGGGACGAGCAGTACTTC. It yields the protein CAIKFGQGDEQYF.

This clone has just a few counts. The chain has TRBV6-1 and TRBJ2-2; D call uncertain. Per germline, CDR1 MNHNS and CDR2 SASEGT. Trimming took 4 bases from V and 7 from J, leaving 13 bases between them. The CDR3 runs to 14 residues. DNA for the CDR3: TGTGCCAGCAGTGTCATGACACGACACGGGGAGCTGTTTTTT. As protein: CASSVMTRHGELFF.

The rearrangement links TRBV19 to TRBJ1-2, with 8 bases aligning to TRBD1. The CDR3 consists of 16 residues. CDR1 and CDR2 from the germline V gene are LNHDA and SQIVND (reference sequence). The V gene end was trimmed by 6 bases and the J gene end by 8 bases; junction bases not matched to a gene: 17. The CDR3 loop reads CASSPRTTGAFGGYTF. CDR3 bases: TGTGCCAGTAGCCCGAGGACGACAGGGGCATTTGGGGGCTACACCTTC.

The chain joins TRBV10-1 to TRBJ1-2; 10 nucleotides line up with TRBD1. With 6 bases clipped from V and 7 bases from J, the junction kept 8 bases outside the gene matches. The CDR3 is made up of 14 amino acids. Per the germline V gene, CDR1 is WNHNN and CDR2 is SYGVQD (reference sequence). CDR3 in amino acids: CASRGQGKFSGYTF. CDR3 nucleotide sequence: TGCGCCAGCAGGGGACAGGGGAAATTTTCTGGCTACACCTTC.

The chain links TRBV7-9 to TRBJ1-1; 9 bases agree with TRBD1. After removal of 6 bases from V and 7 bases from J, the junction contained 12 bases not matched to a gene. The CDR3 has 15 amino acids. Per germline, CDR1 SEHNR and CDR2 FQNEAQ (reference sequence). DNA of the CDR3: TGTGCCAGCAGTGCACCCGGACAGGGGATCATTGAAGCTTTCTTT. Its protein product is CASSAPGQGIIEAFF.

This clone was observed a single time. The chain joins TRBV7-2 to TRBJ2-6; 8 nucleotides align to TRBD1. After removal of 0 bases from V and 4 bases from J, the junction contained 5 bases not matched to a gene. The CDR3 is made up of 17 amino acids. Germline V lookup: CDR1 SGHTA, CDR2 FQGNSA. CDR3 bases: TGTGCCAGCAGCTTAGCCTCAGGGGGCTCAGGGGCCAACGTCCTGACTTTC. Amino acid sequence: CASSLASGGSGANVLTF.